This T cell receptor beta chain appears in the sequencing data of a study of long-term antiretroviral therapy in people with HIV. Study-wide points: Samples were collected from the mid-2000s to the late 2010s under possibly less effective ART regimens.

There were roughly 0.95-10 million cryopreserved PBMC in the samples before DNA extraction. The assay, immunoSEQ v3.0, was run at survey level. Sequencing of each sample targeted about 35,000-55,000 T-cell genomes. Some clones are missing from TCRdb's copy, which holds only in-frame ones; the method was immunoSEQ multiplex PCR. This sample carries around 33,000 clones, under 90% of them seen once, and the ten largest clones take over 6.5%. Of note for this clone: Its cognate antigen is unknown.

Germline V lookup: CDR1 SGHTA, CDR2 FQGNSA. Trimming at V came to 5 bases and at J to 5 bases, leaving 6 bases not matched to a gene. This CDR3 has 14 amino acids. The sequence was obtained from a young man with HIV. This specimen was unsorted PBMCs, taken 0.4 years before starting antiretroviral therapy. The chain couples TRBV7-2 to TRBJ1-2; 9 bases map to TRBD1. The CDR3 DNA is TGTGCCAGCAGCACAACCGGGACAGGGTATGGCTACACCTTC. This gives the protein CASSTTGTGYGYTF.